This T cell receptor beta chain was recovered during a study of beta chain features in type 1 diabetes. Findings and caveats of the study: Researchers reported that naive, central memory and Treg TCRB repertoires appeared more similar in patients than in healthy donors. Cells with high TCR expression could be over-represented by cDNA sequencing.

Expressed TCRB transcripts were sequenced, since all the RNA that had been isolated was reverse transcribed. The protocol was immunoSEQ multiplex PCR, while the TCRdb copy is restricted to in-frame clones and leaves out a portion. The repertoire holds around 500,000 clones, with about an eighth as singletons. On this clone: Its antigen is unknown.

The CDR3 has 17 residues. Trimming removed 3 bases from V and 6 bases from J, with 20 bases in between. This clonotype was sampled from a young woman in good health. V usage is TRBV23-1 and J usage is TRBJ2-2, with D perhaps TRBD1 or TRBD2 (6 bases each). TRBV23-1 is sorted into the ORF group, with uncertain function. Specimen: naive CD4+ T cells from blood. CDR3 protein: CASSHETGNVAAGELFF. DNA of the CDR3: TGCGCCAGCAGTCATGAAACAGGGAACGTAGCGGCCGGGGAGCTGTTTTTT.